The rows below give T cell receptor beta chains drawn from one sample of a study of identical twins. TCRdb analysed the 5' RACE reads with MiXCR anew, one entry per CDR3 protein. This table holds 600,000 to 850,000 distinct CDR3 sequences, roughly 18% found once. In addition, the sample was reused for a study of T cells expressing NK-cell markers.

Sequenced: PBMCs. These receptors came from a woman aged 18-30 years in good health. Both conserved end residues are part of each CDR3. The order of the fields is J gene, V gene, CDR3 protein.

j_gene: TRBJ2-4; v_gene: TRBV2; CDR3aa: CASNRDPSNIQYF
j_gene: TRBJ2-7; v_gene: TRBV15; CDR3aa: CATSSGQTSPSYEQYF
j_gene: TRBJ2-1; v_gene: TRBV5-1; CDR3aa: CASSLGLDYNEQFF
j_gene: TRBJ1-5; v_gene: TRBV20-1; CDR3aa: CSATDRQGVKPQHF
j_gene: TRBJ2-7; v_gene: TRBV18; CDR3aa: CASSPSLAVRDEQYF
j_gene: TRBJ2-3; v_gene: TRBV4-1; CDR3aa: CASSQDGDLSPSTDTQYF
j_gene: TRBJ2-1; v_gene: TRBV20-1; CDR3aa: CSARSHAINEQFF
j_gene: TRBJ2-1; v_gene: TRBV7-3; CDR3aa: CASSFLGTGFLGSYNEQFF
j_gene: TRBJ2-1; v_gene: TRBV29-1; CDR3aa: CSVQFSLGQFF
j_gene: TRBJ2-5; v_gene: TRBV25-1; CDR3aa: CASTPVSRETQYF
j_gene: TRBJ2-2; v_gene: TRBV7-9; CDR3aa: CASSRGQPRTGELFF
j_gene: TRBJ2-3; v_gene: TRBV20-1; CDR3aa: CSVGVPGGTQYF
j_gene: TRBJ2-3; v_gene: TRBV12-3/TRBV12-4; CDR3aa: CASSHPPRNTQYF
j_gene: TRBJ2-5; v_gene: TRBV20-1; CDR3aa: CSAREGTSGGGGRETQYF
j_gene: TRBJ2-5; v_gene: TRBV3-1; CDR3aa: CASSLSTMGSGSEETQYF
j_gene: TRBJ2-7; v_gene: TRBV5-5; CDR3aa: CASSLGGTSVAEQYF
j_gene: TRBJ2-7; v_gene: TRBV25-1; CDR3aa: CASRSSGSGGEQYF
j_gene: TRBJ1-1; v_gene: TRBV29-1; CDR3aa: CSVRLQGTEAFF
j_gene: TRBJ2-7; v_gene: TRBV3-1; CDR3aa: CASSQGLAGLYSYEQYF
j_gene: TRBJ1-1; v_gene: TRBV20-1; CDR3aa: CSAFLMGTEAFF
j_gene: TRBJ1-1; v_gene: TRBV12-3/TRBV12-4; CDR3aa: CASGGRMNTEAFF
j_gene: TRBJ2-2; v_gene: TRBV20-1; CDR3aa: CSARSPLARETGELFF
j_gene: TRBJ2-3; v_gene: TRBV10-3; CDR3aa: CAISGTDGATQYF
j_gene: TRBJ2-5; v_gene: TRBV6-5; CDR3aa: CASSYPRDFLTPHF
j_gene: TRBJ2-5; v_gene: TRBV20-1; CDR3aa: CSAIPGRGIETQYF
j_gene: TRBJ2-7; v_gene: TRBV20-1; CDR3aa: CSARDLVGDPTQQYF
j_gene: TRBJ2-1; v_gene: TRBV20-1; CDR3aa: CSALEGAIREQFF
j_gene: TRBJ1-1; v_gene: TRBV15; CDR3aa: CATSRGGSGNTEAFF
j_gene: TRBJ2-1; v_gene: TRBV7-9; CDR3aa: CASRWGGEQFF
j_gene: TRBJ2-2; v_gene: TRBV12-3/TRBV12-4; CDR3aa: CASSSTGGWVGELFF
j_gene: TRBJ1-1; v_gene: TRBV29-1; CDR3aa: CSVGGGTKDTEAFF
j_gene: TRBJ2-3; v_gene: TRBV20-1; CDR3aa: CSAEARERGYF
j_gene: TRBJ2-1; v_gene: TRBV18; CDR3aa: CASSPSGYLGVGNEQFF
j_gene: TRBJ2-2; v_gene: TRBV12-3/TRBV12-4; CDR3aa: CASGAIGGTGELFF
j_gene: TRBJ2-7; v_gene: TRBV5-1; CDR3aa: CASSAGTRLEQYF
j_gene: TRBJ2-3; v_gene: TRBV12-3/TRBV12-4; CDR3aa: CASSHSGEGTDTQYF